The present TCR beta chain was sequenced within a study of vaccination and CD4 T cells after COVID-19. Overall study: Participants got two doses of BNT162b2 or mRNA-1273 vaccine. Whole-study results and caveats: Convalescent patients studied were relatively few, and early post-infection timepoints were absent. For SARS-CoV-2-reactive clonotypes, the median went from about 22 to 38, a nonsignificant increase.

Comments on this clonotype: Antigen: not known.

Treatment indicated: approximately nine-day PBMC culture with coronavirus spike peptide pools or control peptides (ViraFEST assay). ViraFEST used peptide pools to expand antigen-specific T cells and subsequently sequenced their TCRs. Sequencing of the DNA from cultured CD4+ T cells was carried out with the Oncomine TCR Beta short-read assay. TCRdb redid the calling of the PCR reads with MiXCR, one entry per CDR3 protein. Of 9,000 to 10,000 distinct CDR3 sequences listed, around 37% are singletons. V gave up 6 bases and J gave up 0 bases, with 14 bases separating them. Germline V gene sequence: CDR1 SGHTA, CDR2 FQGNSA. The length of the CDR3 is 15 residues.

The sequence was obtained from a human donor who had recovered from COVID-19. Sequencing used CD4+ T cells from blood, cultured in vitro. The chain has TRBV7-2 and TRBJ1-1; the D gene is possibly TRBD1 (6 bases). The CDR3, as DNA: TGTGCCAGCAGGCAAAGCACAGGGATGAACACTGAAGCTTTCTTT. It translates to CASRQSTGMNTEAFF.